This T cell receptor beta chain is drawn from a study of T cells in localized non-small cell lung cancer (TCRdb year 2020). As for the study more broadly: T cell repertoires of 200 to 250 early-stage NSCLC patients were analyzed, with tumors being compared against uninvolved tumor-adjacent lungs. The cohort was made up of under 250 treatment-naive NSCLC patients whose localized lung tumors had been resected. NSCLC patients had a mean age of approximately 72 years, and around 140 were male and some 98 female.

The CDR3 sequence holds 18 residues, the cysteine and phenylalanine included. Just CDR3 DNA is preserved here, 54 bases in frame from base 1. V loses 4 bases of germline sequence and J loses 5 bases, and the interval between the two ends is 22 bases. Per the germline V gene, SGDLS is the CDR1 and YYNGEE is the CDR2. As concerns this clone: Its antigen has not been determined. Qualities for individual bases were not recorded, and no much larger clone is one base off.

The immunoSEQ Assay was used to sequence TCR beta CDR3 regions from DNA. The study's processing was this. To compute T cell density, TCR beta template counts were normalized to usable DNA, which was estimated by amplifying housekeeping genes. The preseqR package was used to estimate richness by extrapolating to 400,000 templates for PBMC samples and to 120,000 templates for tissue samples. Clonality was defined as one minus Pielou's evenness. Differential abundance testing on productive amino-acid clonotypes, with a minimum total count of 5 and an alpha of 0.1, was used to identify tissue-enriched TCRs. The Jaccard Index and the Morisita Overlap Index were used to measure repertoire overlap between compartments. GLIPH grouped TCR beta CDR3s together with public tetramer-defined viral CDR3s, and a viral motif had to include at least three viral sequences and also show V-gene enrichment. Imported from immuneACCESS, the table was reduced by TCRdb to in-frame sequences with V and J called. These copies leave out some clones; in studies compared against another copy, an unresolved V gene accounts for under half, and the cause of the remainder is not known. From that table come the V and J calls and clone size; the DNA was used to work out D and trimming. Within this sample are some 50,000 clones, with around 86% of them counted one time only. The ten largest clones represent roughly a sixth of the sample.

At diagnosis, peripheral blood, uninvolved tumor-adjacent lung and tumor were collected and were preserved as a mix of fresh-frozen and FFPE material. Blood samples were analyzed as peripheral blood mononuclear cells for TCR repertoire profiling. Points the paper makes about the study in general: Longer overall survival was associated with higher T cell density in blood, whereas shorter survival was associated with higher clonality in adjacent lung. A median of 57 of the top 100 tumor clones were detected in paired uninvolved adjacent lung, and some 30 of these tumor clones were also found among the top 100 clones of the paired uninvolved adjacent lung. Because of the exploratory design, TCR variables were selected using unadjusted p-values without false-discovery rate correction. Multi-region tumor sequencing was not performed, so intratumor heterogeneity could not be excluded. The highest T cell clonality was observed in uninvolved tumor-adjacent lung, where clonality exceeded that of tumor, suggesting that antigenic responses were more focused in uninvolved tumor-adjacent lung.

Sequencing used PBMCs, obtained before any cancer treatment. This TCR was recovered from a female donor with stage II lung adenocarcinoma. This receptor chain uses TRBV9 and TRBJ1-6, with TRBD1 as a weak D call on 5 bases. CDR3 reads: CASSPHPPSTENNSPLHF. The DNA reads TGTGCCAGCAGCCCCCATCCTCCTTCGACAGAAAATAATTCACCCCTCCACTTT.